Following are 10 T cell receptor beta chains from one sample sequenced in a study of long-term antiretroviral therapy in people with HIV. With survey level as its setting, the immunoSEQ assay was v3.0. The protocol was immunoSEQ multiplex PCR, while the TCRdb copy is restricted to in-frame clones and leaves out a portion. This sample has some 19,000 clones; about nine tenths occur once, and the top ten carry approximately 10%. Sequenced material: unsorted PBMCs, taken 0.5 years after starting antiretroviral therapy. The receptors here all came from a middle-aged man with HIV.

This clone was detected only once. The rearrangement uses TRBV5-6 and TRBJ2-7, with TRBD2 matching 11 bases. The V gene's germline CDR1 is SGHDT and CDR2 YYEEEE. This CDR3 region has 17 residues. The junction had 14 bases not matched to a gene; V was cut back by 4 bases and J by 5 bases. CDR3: CASSETGLAASWNEQYF. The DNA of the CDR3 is TGTGCCAGCAGCGAAACGGGACTAGCGGCCTCATGGAACGAGCAGTACTTC.

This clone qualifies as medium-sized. DNA for the CDR3: TGCGCCAGCAGCCAGGGACTAGCGGGCTACGAGCAGTACTTC. Translated: CASSQGLAGYEQYF. This sequence joins TRBV5-1 and TRBJ2-7; 12 nucleotides agree with TRBD2. CDR1 and CDR2 from the germline V gene are SGHRS and YFSETQ. The junction had 2 bases not matched to a gene; V was cut back by 4 bases and J by 3 bases. The CDR3 covers 14 residues.

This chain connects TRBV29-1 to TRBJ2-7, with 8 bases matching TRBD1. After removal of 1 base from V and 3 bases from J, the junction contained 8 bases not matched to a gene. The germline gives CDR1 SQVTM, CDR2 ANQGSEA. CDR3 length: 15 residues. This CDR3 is CSVEVMTGEYYEQYF. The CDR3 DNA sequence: TGCAGCGTTGAAGTCATGACAGGGGAGTACTACGAGCAGTACTTC.

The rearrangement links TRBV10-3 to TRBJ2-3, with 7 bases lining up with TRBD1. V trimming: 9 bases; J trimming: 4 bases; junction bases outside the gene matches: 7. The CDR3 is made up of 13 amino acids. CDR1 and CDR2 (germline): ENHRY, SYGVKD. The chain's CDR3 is CAITTTGADTQYF. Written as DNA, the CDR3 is TGTGCCATTACAACTACAGGGGCAGATACGCAGTATTTT.

CDR3 DNA sequence: TGTGCCAGCACCCAGGGGGGGACCCAGTACTTC. As protein: CASTQGGTQYF. This chain links TRBV6-5 with TRBJ2-5, with D possibly matching TRBD1 (7 bases). The germline V and J ends were trimmed by 7 bases and 7 bases, with 10 bases remaining between them. The germline gives CDR1 MNHEY, CDR2 SVGAGI. The CDR3 runs 11 residues.

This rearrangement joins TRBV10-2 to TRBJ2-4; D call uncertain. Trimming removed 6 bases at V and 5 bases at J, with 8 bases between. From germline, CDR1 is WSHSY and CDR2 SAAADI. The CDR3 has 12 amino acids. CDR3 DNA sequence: TGCGCCAGCAGCGTGTATCAAAACATTCAGTACTTC. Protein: CASSVYQNIQYF.

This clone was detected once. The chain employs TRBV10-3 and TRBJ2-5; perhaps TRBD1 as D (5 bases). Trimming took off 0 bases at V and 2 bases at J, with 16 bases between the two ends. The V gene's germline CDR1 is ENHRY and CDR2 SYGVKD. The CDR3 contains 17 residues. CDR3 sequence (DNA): TGTGCCATCAGTGAGTCGATGAGACAGAAAATACAAGAGACCCAGTACTTC. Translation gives CAISESMRQKIQETQYF.

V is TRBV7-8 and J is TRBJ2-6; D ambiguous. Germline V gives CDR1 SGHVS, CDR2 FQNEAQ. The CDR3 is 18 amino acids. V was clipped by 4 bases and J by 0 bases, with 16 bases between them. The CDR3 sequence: CASSWRSTQTSGANVLTF. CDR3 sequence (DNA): TGTGCCAGCAGCTGGAGAAGCACGCAGACCTCTGGGGCCAACGTCCTGACTTTC.

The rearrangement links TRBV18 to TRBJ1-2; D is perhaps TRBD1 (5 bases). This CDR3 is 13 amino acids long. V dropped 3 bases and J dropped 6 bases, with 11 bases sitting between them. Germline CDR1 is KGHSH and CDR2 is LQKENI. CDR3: CASSPGGPHGYTF. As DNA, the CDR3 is TGTGCCAGCTCACCGGGGGGTCCGCATGGCTACACCTTC.

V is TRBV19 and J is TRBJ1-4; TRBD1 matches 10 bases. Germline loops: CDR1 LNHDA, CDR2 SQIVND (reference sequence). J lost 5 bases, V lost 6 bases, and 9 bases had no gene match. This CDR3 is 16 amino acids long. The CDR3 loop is CASRTLRTGGNEKLFF. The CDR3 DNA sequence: TGTGCCAGTAGAACCCTAAGGACAGGGGGAAATGAAAAACTGTTTTTT.